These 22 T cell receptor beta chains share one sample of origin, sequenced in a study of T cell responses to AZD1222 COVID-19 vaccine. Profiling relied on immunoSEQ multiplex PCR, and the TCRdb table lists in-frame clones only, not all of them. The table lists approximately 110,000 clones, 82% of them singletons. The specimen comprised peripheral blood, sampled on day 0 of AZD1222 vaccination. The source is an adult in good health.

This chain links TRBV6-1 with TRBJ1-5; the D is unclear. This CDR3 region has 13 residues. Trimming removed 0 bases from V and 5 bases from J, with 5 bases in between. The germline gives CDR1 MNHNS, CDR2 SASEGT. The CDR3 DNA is TGTGCCAGCAGTGAAGCGTTTGATCAGCCCCAGCATTTT. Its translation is CASSEAFDQPQHF.

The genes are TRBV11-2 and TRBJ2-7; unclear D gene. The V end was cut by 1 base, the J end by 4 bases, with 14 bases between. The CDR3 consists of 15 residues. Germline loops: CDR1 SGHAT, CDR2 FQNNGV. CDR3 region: CASSLVWTAPYEQYF. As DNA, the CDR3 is TGTGCCAGCAGCTTAGTATGGACGGCCCCTTACGAGCAGTACTTC. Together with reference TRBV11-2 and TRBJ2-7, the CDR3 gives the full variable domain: EAGVAQSPRYKIIEKRQSVAFWCNPISGHATLYWYQQILGQGPKLLIQFQNNGVVDDSQLPKDRFSAERLKGVDSTLKIQPAKLEDSAVYLCASSLVWTAPYEQYFGPGTRLTVT.

The CDR3 nucleotides read TGTGCCTTATCGGACAGGGGCGGTACTGAAGCTTTCTTT. It encodes CALSDRGGTEAFF. The V call is TRBV10-3, the J call TRBJ1-1; 9 nucleotides match TRBD1. Germline assignment: CDR1 ENHRY and CDR2 SYGVKD. The V and J ends lost 11 bases and 5 bases, in that order; junction bases with no gene match: 9. This CDR3 region has 13 residues.

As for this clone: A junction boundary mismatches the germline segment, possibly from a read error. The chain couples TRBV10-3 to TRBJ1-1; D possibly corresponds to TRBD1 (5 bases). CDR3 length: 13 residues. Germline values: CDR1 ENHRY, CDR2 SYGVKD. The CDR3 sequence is CAISQSGPRGAFF. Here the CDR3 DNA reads TGTGCCATCAGTCAGTCCGGGCCGAGGGGAGCTTTCTTT.

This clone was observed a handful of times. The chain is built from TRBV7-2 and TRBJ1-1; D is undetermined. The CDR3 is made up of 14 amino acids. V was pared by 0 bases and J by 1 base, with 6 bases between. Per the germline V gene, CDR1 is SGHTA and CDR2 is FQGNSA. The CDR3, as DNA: TGTGCCAGCAGCTTAGCGCGAGGGAACACTGAAGCTTTCTTT. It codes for CASSLARGNTEAFF. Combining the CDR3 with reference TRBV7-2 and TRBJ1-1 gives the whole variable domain GAGVSQSPSNKVTEKGKDVELRCDPISGHTALYWYRQSLGQGLEFLIYFQGNSAPDKSGLPSDRFSAERTGGSVSTLTIQRTQQEDSAVYLCASSLARGNTEAFFGQGTRLTVV.

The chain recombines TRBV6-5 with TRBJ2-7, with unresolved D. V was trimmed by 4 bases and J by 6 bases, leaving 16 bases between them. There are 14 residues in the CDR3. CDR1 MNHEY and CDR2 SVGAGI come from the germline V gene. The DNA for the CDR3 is TGTGCCAGCAGTTCCCTATACCAACTGAGCGAGCAGTACTTC. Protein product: CASSSLYQLSEQYF.

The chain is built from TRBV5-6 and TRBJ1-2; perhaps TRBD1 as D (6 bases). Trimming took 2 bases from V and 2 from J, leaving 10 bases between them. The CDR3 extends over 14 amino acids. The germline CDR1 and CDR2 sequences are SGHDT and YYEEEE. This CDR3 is CASSFGQINYGYTF. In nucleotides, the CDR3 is TGTGCCAGCAGCTTCGGACAGATCAACTATGGCTACACCTTC.

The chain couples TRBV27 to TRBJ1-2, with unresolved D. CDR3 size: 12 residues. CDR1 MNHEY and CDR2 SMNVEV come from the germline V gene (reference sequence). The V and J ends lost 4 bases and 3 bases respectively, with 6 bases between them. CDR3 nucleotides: TGTGCCAGCAGTTCTCCAGACTATGGCTACACCTTC. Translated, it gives CASSSPDYGYTF.

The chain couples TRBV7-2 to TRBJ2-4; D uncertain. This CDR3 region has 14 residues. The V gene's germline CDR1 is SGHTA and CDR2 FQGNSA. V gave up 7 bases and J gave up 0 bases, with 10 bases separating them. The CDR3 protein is CASTGPPAKNIQYF. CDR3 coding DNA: TGTGCCAGCACCGGGCCCCCAGCCAAAAACATTCAGTACTTC. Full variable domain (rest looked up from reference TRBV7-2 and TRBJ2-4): GAGVSQSPSNKVTEKGKDVELRCDPISGHTALYWYRQSLGQGLEFLIYFQGNSAPDKSGLPSDRFSAERTGGSVSTLTIQRTQQEDSAVYLCASTGPPAKNIQYFGAGTRLSVL.

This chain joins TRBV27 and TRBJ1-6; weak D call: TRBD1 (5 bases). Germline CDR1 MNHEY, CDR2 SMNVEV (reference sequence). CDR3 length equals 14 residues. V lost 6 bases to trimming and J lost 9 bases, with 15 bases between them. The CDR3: CASRTDSVGSPLHF. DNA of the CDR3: TGTGCCAGCAGAACAGACAGTGTCGGTTCACCCCTCCACTTT.

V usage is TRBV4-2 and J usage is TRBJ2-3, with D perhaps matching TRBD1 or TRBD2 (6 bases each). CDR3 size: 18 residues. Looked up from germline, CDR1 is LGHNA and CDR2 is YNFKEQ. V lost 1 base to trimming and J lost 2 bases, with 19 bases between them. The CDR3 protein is CASSQVNTLGGPTDTQYF. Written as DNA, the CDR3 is TGTGCCAGCAGCCAAGTCAACACGTTAGGGGGGCCCACAGATACGCAGTATTTT.

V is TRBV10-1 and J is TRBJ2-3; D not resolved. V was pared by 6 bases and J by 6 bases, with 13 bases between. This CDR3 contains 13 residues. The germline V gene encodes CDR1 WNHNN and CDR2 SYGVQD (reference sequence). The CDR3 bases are TGCGCCAGCAGCAGGACGTACGTGGATACGCAGTATTTT. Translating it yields CASSRTYVDTQYF.

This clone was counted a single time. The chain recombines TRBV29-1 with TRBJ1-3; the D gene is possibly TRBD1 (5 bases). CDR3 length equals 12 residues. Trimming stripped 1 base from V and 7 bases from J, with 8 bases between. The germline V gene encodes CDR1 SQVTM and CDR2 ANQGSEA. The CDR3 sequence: CSVEGGDNTIYF. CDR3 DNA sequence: TGCAGCGTTGAAGGGGGGGACAACACCATATATTTT.

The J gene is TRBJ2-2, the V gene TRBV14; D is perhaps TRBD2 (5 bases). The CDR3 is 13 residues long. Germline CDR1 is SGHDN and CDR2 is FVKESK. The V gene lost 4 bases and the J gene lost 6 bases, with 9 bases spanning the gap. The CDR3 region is CASSLIGAGELFF. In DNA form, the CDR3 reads TGTGCCAGCAGCCTTATCGGGGCCGGGGAGCTGTTTTTT.

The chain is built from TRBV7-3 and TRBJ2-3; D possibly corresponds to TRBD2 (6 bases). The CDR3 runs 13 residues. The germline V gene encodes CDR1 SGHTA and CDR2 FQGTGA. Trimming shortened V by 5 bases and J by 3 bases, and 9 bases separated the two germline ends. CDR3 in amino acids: CASSGGSTDTQYF. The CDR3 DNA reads TGTGCCAGCAGCGGGGGGAGTACAGATACGCAGTATTTT.

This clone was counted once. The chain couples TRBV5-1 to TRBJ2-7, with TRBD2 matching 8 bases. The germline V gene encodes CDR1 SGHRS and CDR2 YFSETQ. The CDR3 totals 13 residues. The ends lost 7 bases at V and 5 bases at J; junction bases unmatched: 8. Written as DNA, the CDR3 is TGCGCCAGCTGGTATATAGCGGGGAACGAGCAGTACTTC. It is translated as CASWYIAGNEQYF.

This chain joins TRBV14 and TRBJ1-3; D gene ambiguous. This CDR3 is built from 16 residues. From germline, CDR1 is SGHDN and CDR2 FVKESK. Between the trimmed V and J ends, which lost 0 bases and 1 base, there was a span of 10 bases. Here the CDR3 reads CASSQDHPGSGNTIYF. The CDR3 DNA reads TGTGCCAGCAGCCAAGATCACCCGGGGTCTGGAAACACCATATATTTT.

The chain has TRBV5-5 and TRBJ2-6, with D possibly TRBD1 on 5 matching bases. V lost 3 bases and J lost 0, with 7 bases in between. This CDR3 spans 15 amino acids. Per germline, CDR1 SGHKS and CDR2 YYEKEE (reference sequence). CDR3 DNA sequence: TGTGCCAGCAGCTCGACAGACTCTGGGGCCAACGTCCTGACTTTC. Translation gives CASSSTDSGANVLTF.

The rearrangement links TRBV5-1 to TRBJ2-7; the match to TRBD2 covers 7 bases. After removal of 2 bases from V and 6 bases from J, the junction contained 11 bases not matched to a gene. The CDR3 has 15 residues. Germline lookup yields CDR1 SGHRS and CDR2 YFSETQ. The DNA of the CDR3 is TGCGCCAGCAGCTTTTGGGGAGGGGATGGAGTCGAGCAGTACTTC. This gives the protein CASSFWGGDGVEQYF.

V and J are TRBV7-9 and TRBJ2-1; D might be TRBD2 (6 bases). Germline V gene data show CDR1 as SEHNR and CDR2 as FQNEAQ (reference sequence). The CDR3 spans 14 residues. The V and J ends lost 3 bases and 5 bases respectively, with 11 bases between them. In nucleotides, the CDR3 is TGTGCCAGCAGCTTGGCGGGAAGACACAATGAGCAGTTCTTC. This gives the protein CASSLAGRHNEQFF.

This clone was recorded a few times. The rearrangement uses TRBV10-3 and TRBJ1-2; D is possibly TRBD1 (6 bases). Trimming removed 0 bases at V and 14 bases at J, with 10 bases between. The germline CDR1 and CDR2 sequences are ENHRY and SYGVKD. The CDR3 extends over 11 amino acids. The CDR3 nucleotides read TGTGCCATCAGTGAGTCGAGGGGGAAAACCTTC. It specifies CAISESRGKTF.

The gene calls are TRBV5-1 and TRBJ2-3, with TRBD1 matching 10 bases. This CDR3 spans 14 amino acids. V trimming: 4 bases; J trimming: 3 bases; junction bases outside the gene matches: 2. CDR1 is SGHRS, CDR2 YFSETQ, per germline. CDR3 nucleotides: TGCGCCAGCAGCGGGGGACAGGGGACAGATACGCAGTATTTT. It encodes CASSGGQGTDTQYF.